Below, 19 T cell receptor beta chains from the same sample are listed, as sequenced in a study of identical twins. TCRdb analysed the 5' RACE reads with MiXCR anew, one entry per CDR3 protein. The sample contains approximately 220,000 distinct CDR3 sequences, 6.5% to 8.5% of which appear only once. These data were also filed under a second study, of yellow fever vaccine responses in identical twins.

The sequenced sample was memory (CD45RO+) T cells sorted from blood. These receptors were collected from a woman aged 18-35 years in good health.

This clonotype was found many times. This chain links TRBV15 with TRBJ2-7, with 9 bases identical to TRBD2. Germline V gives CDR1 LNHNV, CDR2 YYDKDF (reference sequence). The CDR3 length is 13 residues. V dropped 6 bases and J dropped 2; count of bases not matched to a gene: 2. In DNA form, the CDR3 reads TGTGCCACCAGGACTAGCGGTACCTACGAGCAGTACTTC. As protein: CATRTSGTYEQYF.

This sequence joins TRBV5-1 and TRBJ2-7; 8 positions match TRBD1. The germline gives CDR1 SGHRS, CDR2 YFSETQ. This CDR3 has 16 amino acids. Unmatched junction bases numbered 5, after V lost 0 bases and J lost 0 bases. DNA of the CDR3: TGCGCCAGCAGCTTGGGGGGGACAGGAGACTCCTACGAGCAGTACTTC. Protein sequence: CASSLGGTGDSYEQYF.

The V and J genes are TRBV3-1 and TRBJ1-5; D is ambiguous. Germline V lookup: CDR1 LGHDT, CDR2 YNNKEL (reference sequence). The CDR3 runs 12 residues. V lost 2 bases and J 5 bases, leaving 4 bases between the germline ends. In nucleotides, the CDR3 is TGTGCCAGCAGCCAATTAGATCAGCCCCAGCATTTT. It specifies CASSQLDQPQHF.

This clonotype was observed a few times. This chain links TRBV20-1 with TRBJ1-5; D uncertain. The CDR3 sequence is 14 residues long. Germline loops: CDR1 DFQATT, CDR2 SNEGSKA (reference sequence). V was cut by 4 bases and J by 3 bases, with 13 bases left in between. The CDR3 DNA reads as TGCAGTGCTAAAAAGACGGAAGTCAATCAGCCCCAGCATTTT. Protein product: CSAKKTEVNQPQHF.

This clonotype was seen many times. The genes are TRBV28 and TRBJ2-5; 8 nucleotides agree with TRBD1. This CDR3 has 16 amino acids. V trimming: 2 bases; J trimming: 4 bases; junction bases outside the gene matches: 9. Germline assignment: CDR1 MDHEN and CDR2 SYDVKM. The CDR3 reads CASSLVPGQGTETQYF. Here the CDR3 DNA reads TGTGCCAGCAGTTTAGTTCCTGGACAGGGAACAGAGACCCAGTACTTC.

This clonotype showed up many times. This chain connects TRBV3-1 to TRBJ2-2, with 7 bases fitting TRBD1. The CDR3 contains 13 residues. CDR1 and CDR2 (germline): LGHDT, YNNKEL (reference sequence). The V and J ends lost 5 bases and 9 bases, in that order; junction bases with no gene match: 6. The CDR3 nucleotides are TGTGCCAGCAGCTATCCACAGGGGAGGGAGCTGTTTTTT. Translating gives CASSYPQGRELFF.

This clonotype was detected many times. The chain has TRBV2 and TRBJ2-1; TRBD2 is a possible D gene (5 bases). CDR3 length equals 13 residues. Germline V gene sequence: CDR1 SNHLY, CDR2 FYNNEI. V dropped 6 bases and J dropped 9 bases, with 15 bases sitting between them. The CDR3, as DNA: TGTGCCAGCAGGGAGGACGAGGGCGGTGAGCAGTTCTTC. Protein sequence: CASREDEGGEQFF.

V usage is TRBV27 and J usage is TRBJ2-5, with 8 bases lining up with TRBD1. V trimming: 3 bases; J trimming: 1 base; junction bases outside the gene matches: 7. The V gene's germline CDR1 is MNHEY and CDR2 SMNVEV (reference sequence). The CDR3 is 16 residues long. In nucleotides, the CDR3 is TGTGCCAGCAGTTTTCGACCGGACAGGGTCCAAGAGACCCAGTACTTC. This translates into CASSFRPDRVQETQYF.

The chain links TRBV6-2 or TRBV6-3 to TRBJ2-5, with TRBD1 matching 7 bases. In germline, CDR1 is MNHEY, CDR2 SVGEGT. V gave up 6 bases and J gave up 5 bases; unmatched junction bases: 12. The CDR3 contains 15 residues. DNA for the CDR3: TGTGCCAGCAGGATCGGGACAGCTTGGGGGGAGACCCAGTACTTC. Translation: CASRIGTAWGETQYF.

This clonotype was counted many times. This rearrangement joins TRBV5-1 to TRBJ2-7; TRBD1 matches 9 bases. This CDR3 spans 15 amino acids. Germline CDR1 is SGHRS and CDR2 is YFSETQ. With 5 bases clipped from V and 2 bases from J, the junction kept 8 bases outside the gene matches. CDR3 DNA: TGCGCCAGCAGTCGATCCGGGACAGGGACCTACGAGCAGTACTTC. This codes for CASSRSGTGTYEQYF.

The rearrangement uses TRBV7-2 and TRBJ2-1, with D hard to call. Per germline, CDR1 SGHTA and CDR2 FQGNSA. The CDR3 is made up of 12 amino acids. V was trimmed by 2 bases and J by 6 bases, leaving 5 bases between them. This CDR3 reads CASSLLSNEQFF. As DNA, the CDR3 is TGTGCCAGCAGCTTACTGAGCAATGAGCAGTTCTTC.

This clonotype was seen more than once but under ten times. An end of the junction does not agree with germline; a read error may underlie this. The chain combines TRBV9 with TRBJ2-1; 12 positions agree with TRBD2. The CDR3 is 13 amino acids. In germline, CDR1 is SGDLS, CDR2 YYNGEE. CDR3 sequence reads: CASSVGLAGDGIF. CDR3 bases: TGTGCCAGCAGCGTAGGACTAGCGGGAGATGGGATCTTC.

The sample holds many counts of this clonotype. In nucleotides, the CDR3 is TGTGCCAGCAGCTTAGTTTCCCGGACAGATACGCAGTATTTT. Translated, it gives CASSLVSRTDTQYF. The rearrangement uses TRBV7-2 and TRBJ2-3; D uncertain. The CDR3 consists of 14 residues. V lost 1 base, J lost 3 bases, and 8 bases lay in between. Germline values: CDR1 SGHTA, CDR2 FQGNSA.

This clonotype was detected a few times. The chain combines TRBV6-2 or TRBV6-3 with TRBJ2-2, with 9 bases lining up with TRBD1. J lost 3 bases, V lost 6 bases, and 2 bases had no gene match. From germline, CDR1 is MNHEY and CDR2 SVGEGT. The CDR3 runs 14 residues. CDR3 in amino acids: CASRDRGDTGELFF. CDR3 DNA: TGTGCCAGCAGAGACAGGGGGGACACCGGGGAGCTGTTTTTT.

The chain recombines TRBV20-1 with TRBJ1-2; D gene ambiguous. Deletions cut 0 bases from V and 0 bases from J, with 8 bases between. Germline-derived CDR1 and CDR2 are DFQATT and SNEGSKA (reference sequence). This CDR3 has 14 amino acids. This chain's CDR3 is CSARDSRPNYGYTF. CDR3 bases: TGCAGTGCTAGAGATAGTCGACCTAACTATGGCTACACCTTC.

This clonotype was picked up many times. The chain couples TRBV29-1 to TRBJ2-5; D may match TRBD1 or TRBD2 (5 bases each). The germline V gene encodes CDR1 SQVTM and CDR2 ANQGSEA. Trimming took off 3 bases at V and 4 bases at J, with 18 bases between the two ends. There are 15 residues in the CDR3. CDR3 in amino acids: CSVDFPGYEGETQYF. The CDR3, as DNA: TGCAGCGTTGATTTCCCAGGGTATGAGGGAGAGACCCAGTACTTC.

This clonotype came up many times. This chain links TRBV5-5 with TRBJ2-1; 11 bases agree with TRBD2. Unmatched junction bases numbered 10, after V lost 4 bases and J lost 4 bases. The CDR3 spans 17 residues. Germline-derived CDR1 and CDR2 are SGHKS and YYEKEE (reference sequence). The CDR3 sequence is CASSRTGRTSGYNEQFF. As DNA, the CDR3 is TGTGCCAGCAGCAGGACGGGAAGGACTAGCGGGTACAATGAGCAGTTCTTC.

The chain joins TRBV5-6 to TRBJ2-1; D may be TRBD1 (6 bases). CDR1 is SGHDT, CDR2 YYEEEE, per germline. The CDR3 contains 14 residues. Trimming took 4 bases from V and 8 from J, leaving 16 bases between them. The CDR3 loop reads CASSRNYRVDEQFF. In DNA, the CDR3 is TGTGCCAGCAGCAGAAACTACAGGGTTGATGAGCAGTTCTTC.

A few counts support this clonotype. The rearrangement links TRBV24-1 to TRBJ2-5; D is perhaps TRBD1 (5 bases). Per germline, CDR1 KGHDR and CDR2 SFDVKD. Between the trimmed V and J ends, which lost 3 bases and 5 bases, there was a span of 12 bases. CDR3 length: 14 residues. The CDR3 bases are TGTGCCACCAGTGATGACGACAGATCCGAGACCCAGTACTTC. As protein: CATSDDDRSETQYF.